This T cell receptor beta chain was identified in a study of T-cell memory formation after mild COVID-19. In the study overall: In these data, TCR clusters were largely donor specific.

TCRalpha and TCRbeta libraries used 5'RACE with constant-segment primers and UMIs. TCRdb reanalysed the 5' RACE reads using MiXCR and keeps one entry per CDR3 protein. The data contain fewer than 550,000 distinct CDR3 sequences, 20% of them singletons. Remarks on this clonotype: As yet, its antigen is unknown.

Study-level results: Cross-reactive memory apparently joined, as some responding clones appeared in pre-infection memory. CD4+ bias marked clones expanding day 15 to 37, unlike balanced contracting clones.

This clonotype originated in an adult woman who had mild COVID-19 (a few samples of this study predate the infection). Cell type and time point are not known. Source material: PBMCs or a T cell subset sorted from them (not recorded which).

The CDR3 loop is CASSQLYLTGELFF. The CDR3 DNA is TGTGCCAGCAGCCAATTGTATTTGACCGGGGAGCTGTTTTTT. The rearrangement uses TRBV3-1 and TRBJ2-2; no firm D call. This CDR3 is built from 14 residues. Trimming cost V 2 bases and J 5 bases, with 9 bases left between them. Per the germline V gene, CDR1 is LGHDT and CDR2 is YNNKEL (reference sequence). The full variable domain, its missing parts supplied by reference TRBV3-1 and TRBJ2-2, is DTAVSQTPKYLVTQMGNDKSIKCEQNLGHDTMYWYKQDSKKFLKIMFSYNNKELIINETVPNRFSPKSPDKAHLNLHINSLELGDSAVYFCASSQLYLTGELFFGEGSRLTVL.